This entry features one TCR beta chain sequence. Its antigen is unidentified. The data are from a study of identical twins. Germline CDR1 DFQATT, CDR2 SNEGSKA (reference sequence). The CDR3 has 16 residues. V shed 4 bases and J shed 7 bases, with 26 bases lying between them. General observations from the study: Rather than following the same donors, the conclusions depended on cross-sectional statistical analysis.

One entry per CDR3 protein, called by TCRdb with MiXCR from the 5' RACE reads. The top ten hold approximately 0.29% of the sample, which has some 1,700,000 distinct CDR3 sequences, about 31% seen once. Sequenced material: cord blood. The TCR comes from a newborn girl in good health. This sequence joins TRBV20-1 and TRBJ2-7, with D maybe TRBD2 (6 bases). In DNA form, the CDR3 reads TGCAGTGCTACTGCTCTGCGGGGCAGCTCCTACAATGAGCAGTACTTC. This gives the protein CSATALRGSSYNEQYF.